One T cell receptor (beta chain) is described in this entry. The record originates from a study of T cell responses to AZD1222 COVID-19 vaccine. Per germline, CDR1 SGHTA and CDR2 FQGNSA. With 3 bases clipped from V and 5 bases from J, the junction kept 4 bases outside the gene matches. CDR3 length: 14 amino acids. Method: immunoSEQ multiplex PCR; TCRdb's copy keeps in-frame clones and lacks some. Here the sample spans around 64,000 clones, roughly 85% being singletons. The gene calls are TRBV7-2 and TRBJ2-3; 8 bases fit TRBD2. The sample consisted of peripheral blood, taken 28 days after the second AZD1222 dose. This TCR was recovered from an adult who received the AZD1222 COVID-19 vaccine. This CDR3 reads CASSFSGGQDTQYF. For the CDR3, the DNA is TGTGCCAGCAGCTTTTCGGGGGGGCAAGATACGCAGTATTTT.